These 13 T cell receptor beta chains share one sample of origin, sequenced in a study of PD-1 blockade in classical Hodgkin lymphoma. Generated by immunoSEQ multiplex PCR, the TCRdb table keeps only in-frame clones and is missing some. The sample records about 30,000 clones, nearly 80% being singletons. Relapse was seen in all patients after autologous stem cell transplantation, and brentuximab vedotin exposure was variable. Sequencing was performed on peripheral blood mononuclear cells (PBMCs), taken before the second cycle of nivolumab. These receptors all stem from a human donor with classical Hodgkin lymphoma.

The chain carries TRBV7-2 and TRBJ2-7, with TRBD2 matching 10 bases. Germline V CDR1 and CDR2: SGHTA, FQGNSA. V shed 2 bases and J 0 bases; nucleotides not matched to a gene: 4. This CDR3 contains 16 residues. Here the CDR3 reads CASSLSGGAISYEQYF. CDR3 DNA: TGTGCCAGCAGCTTAAGCGGGGGGGCAATCTCCTACGAGCAGTACTTC.

J is TRBJ1-2 and V is TRBV6-5; 10 bases fit TRBD1. Germline lookup yields CDR1 MNHEY and CDR2 SVGAGI. There are 13 residues in the CDR3. Trimming cost V 6 bases and J 7 bases; bases outside gene matches: 5. CDR3 amino acids: CASRLRDRGGYTF. The CDR3 DNA follows: TGTGCCAGCAGACTCCGGGACAGGGGTGGCTACACCTTC.

V and J are TRBV9 and TRBJ1-2; 7 positions agree with TRBD1. Germline assignment: CDR1 SGDLS and CDR2 YYNGEE. The CDR3 loop spans 17 amino acids. The V segment lost 4 bases and the J segment 4 bases; nucleotides outside the gene matches: 16. The CDR3 nucleotides are TGTGCCAGCAGCTCCGTTTTGGGGCAGGGGGAATCCTATGGCTACACCTTC. It codes for CASSSVLGQGESYGYTF.

The chain links TRBV6-5 to TRBJ2-5; 9 positions match TRBD2. The CDR3 has 15 residues. The germline gives CDR1 MNHEY, CDR2 SVGAGI. Trimming at V came to 4 bases and at J to 9 bases, leaving 12 bases not matched to a gene. The CDR3 protein is CASSWAGGQQGAQYF. The CDR3 nucleotides are TGTGCCAGCAGTTGGGCGGGGGGGCAGCAGGGGGCCCAGTACTTC.

V is TRBV7-8 and J is TRBJ1-1; D ambiguous. Germline V gives CDR1 SGHVS, CDR2 FQNEAQ. The CDR3 sequence is 14 residues long. Between the trimmed V and J ends, which lost 2 bases and 4 bases, there was a span of 11 bases. The CDR3 coding sequence is TGTGCCAGCAGCTTATGGGATGGGAGCACTGAAGCTTTCTTT. Protein product: CASSLWDGSTEAFF.

The V and J genes are TRBV28 and TRBJ2-3; 9 nucleotides line up with TRBD1. With 8 bases clipped from V and 5 bases from J, the junction kept 5 bases outside the gene matches. The CDR3 runs to 13 residues. Per the germline V gene, CDR1 is MDHEN and CDR2 is SYDVKM. The CDR3 region is CASRGQGRDTQYF. The CDR3 bases are TGTGCCAGCCGGGGACAGGGAAGAGATACGCAGTATTTT.

This clone was seen a handful of times. The chain links TRBV11-3 to TRBJ1-6, with 7 bases matching TRBD1. The germline V gene has CDR1 SGHNT and CDR2 YENEEA. Trimming removed 3 bases from V and 2 bases from J; junction bases left unmatched: 10. CDR3 size: 18 residues. DNA of the CDR3: TGTGCCAGCAGCTTTAACCGACAGGGCGTGCCCTATAATTCACCCCTCCACTTT. Its translation: CASSFNRQGVPYNSPLHF.

CDR3 protein: CATSRVDRVKQPQHF. Written as DNA, the CDR3 is TGTGCCACCAGCAGAGTCGACAGGGTGAAACAGCCCCAGCATTTT. The chain couples TRBV15 to TRBJ1-5; 7 bases fit TRBD1. CDR1 is LNHNV and CDR2 is YYDKDF in the germline V gene (reference sequence). The junction had 7 bases not matched to a gene; V was cut back by 1 base and J by 7 bases. There are 15 residues in the CDR3.

This clone was counted between two and nine times. The chain has TRBV19 and TRBJ2-3; maybe TRBD2 (5 bases). Germline CDR1 and CDR2: LNHDA and SQIVND (reference sequence). This CDR3 contains 15 residues. Between the trimmed V and J ends, which lost 5 bases and 4 bases, there was a span of 16 bases. CDR3 protein: CASSGPSDGADTQYF. CDR3 DNA: TGTGCCAGTAGTGGGCCCAGCGACGGGGCAGATACGCAGTATTTT.

The chain carries TRBV4-3 and TRBJ2-2, with 8 bases aligning to TRBD1. J was trimmed by 7 bases and V by 4 bases; bases with no gene match: 23. The CDR3 has 20 residues. Germline lookup yields CDR1 LGHNA and CDR2 YSLEER. The CDR3: CASSPRVPYPGQGVFGELFF. CDR3 coding DNA: TGCGCCAGCAGCCCAAGGGTCCCGTATCCAGGACAGGGAGTTTTCGGGGAGCTGTTTTTT.

The J gene is TRBJ1-1, the V gene TRBV9; 7 nucleotides match TRBD1. The CDR3 runs 15 residues. With V trimmed by 3 bases and J by 4 bases, 9 bases remained unmatched. The germline V gene encodes CDR1 SGDLS and CDR2 YYNGEE. The CDR3 region has the DNA TGTGCCAGCAGCGCCACCCCTGGGACAGCCACTGAAGCTTTCTTT. Its translation is CASSATPGTATEAFF.

This chain links TRBV2 with TRBJ1-3, with D possibly being TRBD1 (6 bases). V lost 3 bases to trimming and J lost 4 bases, with 16 bases between them. The CDR3 spans 16 residues. CDR1 and CDR2 (germline): SNHLY, FYNNEI. The CDR3 nucleotides read TGTGCCAGCAGTGATGCAGGGGCTCTAACGGGAAACACCATATATTTT. This encodes CASSDAGALTGNTIYF. The whole variable domain, filled in from reference TRBV2 and TRBJ1-3, reads EPEVTQTPSHQVTQMGQEVILRCVPISNHLYFYWYRQILGQKVEFLVSFYNNEISEKSEIFDDQFSVERPDGSNFTLKIRSTKLEDSAMYFCASSDAGALTGNTIYFGEGSWLTVV.

This chain uses TRBV7-9 with TRBJ2-1, with a weak D call TRBD2 (6 bases). CDR3 size: 14 residues. Germline-derived CDR1 and CDR2 are SEHNR and FQNEAQ (reference sequence). V dropped 4 bases and J dropped 4 bases, with 11 bases sitting between them. CDR3 nucleotide sequence: TGTGCCAGCAGCTCGGCGGGGTATTACAATGAGCAGTTCTTC. Its protein product is CASSSAGYYNEQFF.